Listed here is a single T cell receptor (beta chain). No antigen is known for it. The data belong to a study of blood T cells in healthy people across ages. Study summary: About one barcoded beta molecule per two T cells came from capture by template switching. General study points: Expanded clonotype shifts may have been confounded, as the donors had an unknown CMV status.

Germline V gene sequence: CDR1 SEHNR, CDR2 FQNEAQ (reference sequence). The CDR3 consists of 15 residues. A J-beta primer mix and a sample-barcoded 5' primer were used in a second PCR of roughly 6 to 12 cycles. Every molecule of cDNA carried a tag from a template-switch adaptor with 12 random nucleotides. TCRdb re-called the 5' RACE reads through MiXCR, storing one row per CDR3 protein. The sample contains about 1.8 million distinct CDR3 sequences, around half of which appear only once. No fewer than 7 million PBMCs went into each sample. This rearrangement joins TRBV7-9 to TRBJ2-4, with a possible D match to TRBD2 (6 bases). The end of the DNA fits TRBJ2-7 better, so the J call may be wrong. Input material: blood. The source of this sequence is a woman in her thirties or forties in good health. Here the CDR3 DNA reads TGTGCCAGCAGCCTGACTAGTCCCACTCGGGACGAGCAGTACTTC. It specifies CASSLTSPTRDEQYF.